These T cell receptor beta chains were read from a single sample in a study of T cells in Graves' hyperthyroidism and ophthalmopathy. TCRdb ran MiXCR on the multiplex PCR reads and lists one entry per CDR3 protein. The sample contains roughly 500,000 distinct CDR3 sequences, approximately 15% of which appear only once. The material sequenced was blood. The receptors were sampled from a woman in her 30s with Graves' hyperthyroidism that later progressed to Graves' ophthalmopathy. Both conserved end residues are part of each CDR3. Fields, in order: clone size, J gene, V gene, CDR3 protein. Size is stated for part of the rows, as once, few or many counts, or as a class when the clone is expanded.

abundance: many
j_gene: TRBJ1-1
v_gene: TRBV27
CDR3aa: CASSPRQGILTEAFF

abundance: few
j_gene: TRBJ2-5
v_gene: TRBV19
CDR3aa: CASSIESGQPYQETQYF

abundance: -
j_gene: TRBJ2-1
v_gene: TRBV7-9
CDR3aa: CASSLGKPGQGNNERFF

abundance: -
j_gene: TRBJ1-6
v_gene: TRBV5-1
CDR3aa: CASSLEGKGYNSPLHF

abundance: -
j_gene: TRBJ1-4
v_gene: TRBV4-2
CDR3aa: CASSQDWAVTNEKLFF

abundance: many
j_gene: TRBJ1-1
v_gene: TRBV10-3
CDR3aa: CAITSEGENTEAFF

abundance: few
j_gene: TRBJ2-5
v_gene: TRBV9
CDR3aa: CASSTPGTGGLETQYF

abundance: many
j_gene: TRBJ2-1
v_gene: TRBV7-2
CDR3aa: CASSSRGLAKNNEQFF

abundance: many
j_gene: TRBJ1-1
v_gene: TRBV25-1
CDR3aa: CASTQGGQGAGTEAFF

abundance: many
j_gene: TRBJ2-7
v_gene: TRBV28
CDR3aa: CASSLLGPRLQYF

abundance: many
j_gene: TRBJ2-7
v_gene: TRBV20-1
CDR3aa: CSARRSGGYSYEQYF

abundance: few
j_gene: TRBJ2-1
v_gene: TRBV30
CDR3aa: CAWSLPYNEQFF

abundance: many
j_gene: TRBJ2-5
v_gene: TRBV20-1
CDR3aa: CSARVSGVGETQYF

abundance: many
j_gene: TRBJ2-7
v_gene: TRBV7-2
CDR3aa: CASSDGPREVYEQYF

abundance: few
j_gene: TRBJ1-4
v_gene: TRBV6-5
CDR3aa: CASSYLWQGDEKLFF

abundance: many
j_gene: TRBJ1-3
v_gene: TRBV20-1
CDR3aa: CSARAELVGRWSGNTIYF

abundance: many
j_gene: TRBJ2-7
v_gene: TRBV12-3/TRBV12-4
CDR3aa: CASSESGRASYEQYF

abundance: many
j_gene: TRBJ1-1
v_gene: TRBV3-1
CDR3aa: CASSPTGGTNTEAFF

abundance: -
j_gene: TRBJ1-1
v_gene: TRBV20-1
CDR3aa: CSARAGEQVLGTEAFF

abundance: few
j_gene: TRBJ2-3
v_gene: TRBV30
CDR3aa: CAWFSGIVTDTQYF

abundance: -
j_gene: TRBJ2-2
v_gene: TRBV5-1
CDR3aa: CASGSEKPTGELFF

abundance: few
j_gene: TRBJ2-7
v_gene: TRBV10-3
CDR3aa: CAISPRGGSSYEQYF

abundance: many
j_gene: TRBJ1-1
v_gene: TRBV19
CDR3aa: CASSISQGGTEAFF

abundance: many
j_gene: TRBJ1-1
v_gene: TRBV7-9
CDR3aa: CASSHDRVAEAFF

abundance: many
j_gene: TRBJ1-2
v_gene: TRBV7-8
CDR3aa: CASSLSQASGTDYGYTF

abundance: many
j_gene: TRBJ2-3
v_gene: TRBV28
CDR3aa: CASSRDPTDTQYF

abundance: many
j_gene: TRBJ2-5
v_gene: TRBV6-1
CDR3aa: CASNRDNQETQYF

abundance: many
j_gene: TRBJ2-1
v_gene: TRBV28
CDR3aa: CASSLFTPYSSSGPSYNEQFF

abundance: -
j_gene: TRBJ1-2
v_gene: TRBV20-1
CDR3aa: CSASETVNYGYTF

abundance: many
j_gene: TRBJ2-2
v_gene: TRBV2
CDR3aa: CASRRVLSSGELFF

abundance: many
j_gene: TRBJ2-2
v_gene: TRBV19
CDR3aa: CASSIEVGARTGELFF

abundance: many
j_gene: TRBJ2-7
v_gene: TRBV12-3/TRBV12-4
CDR3aa: CASSRLAPSYEQYF

abundance: many
j_gene: TRBJ1-2
v_gene: TRBV7-2
CDR3aa: CASSLEVQDYGYTF

abundance: -
j_gene: TRBJ1-4
v_gene: TRBV28
CDR3aa: CASSLMQTDPNEKLFF

abundance: -
j_gene: TRBJ1-1
v_gene: TRBV27
CDR3aa: CASSSSTGSLEAFF

abundance: many
j_gene: TRBJ1-2
v_gene: TRBV28
CDR3aa: CASSLRWEGANYGYTF

abundance: few
j_gene: TRBJ2-5
v_gene: TRBV7-6
CDR3aa: CASSFLGEEETQYF

abundance: many
j_gene: TRBJ2-7
v_gene: TRBV11-3
CDR3aa: CASSSSGIYEQYF

abundance: many
j_gene: TRBJ2-1
v_gene: TRBV7-2
CDR3aa: CASSAQSFSYNEQFF

abundance: many
j_gene: TRBJ1-3
v_gene: TRBV28
CDR3aa: CASTLGGSVSGNTIYF

abundance: -
j_gene: TRBJ2-7
v_gene: TRBV4-2
CDR3aa: CASSQNESGPGYEQYF

abundance: many
j_gene: TRBJ2-3
v_gene: TRBV7-3
CDR3aa: CASSLNPQGTADTQYF

abundance: -
j_gene: TRBJ1-2
v_gene: TRBV5-1
CDR3aa: CASSWGQGGYGYTF